These 15 T cell receptor beta chains were all obtained from the same sample, sequenced in a study of OX40 agonist ivuxolimab in advanced cancers. Libraries were constructed by the immunoSEQ multiplex PCR assay. TCRdb stores this immuneACCESS table with in-frame sequences only. Part of the clones is absent; in the studies checked, under half of the shortfall reflects unresolved V genes, and no reason is known for the rest. The table for this sample lists tens of thousands of clones; 70% to 80% of them were counted only once. In total, the top ten clones hold about 16% of the sample. Sequenced here: CD4+ or CD8+ T cells sorted from blood, sampled in a trial of the OX40 agonist ivuxolimab. Source of these receptors: an adult with an advanced solid tumor such as melanoma, head and neck, liver or kidney cancer.

V usage is TRBV19 and J usage is TRBJ2-6; TRBD1 might be the D (7 bases). The germline CDR1 and CDR2 sequences are LNHDA and SQIVND (reference sequence). This CDR3 region has 17 residues. V gave up 4 bases and J gave up 2 bases, with 15 bases separating them. The CDR3 DNA reads TGTGCCAGTAGTAGGAGGGGGCTCGGAACTGGGGCCAACGTCCTGACTTTC. Protein: CASSRRGLGTGANVLTF. The entire variable domain, with the rest obtained from reference TRBV19 and TRBJ2-6, is as follows: DGGITQSPKYLFRKEGQNVTLSCEQNLNHDAMYWYRQDPGQGLRLIYYSQIVNDFQKGDIAEGYSVSREKKESFPLTVTSAQKNPTAFYLCASSRRGLGTGANVLTFGAGSRLTVL.

This clone is termed medium-sized. The CDR3 spells CASSLVIYRGAPTYGYTF. DNA of the CDR3: TGTGCCAGCAGCTTAGTAATTTATAGGGGGGCACCAACTTATGGCTACACCTTC. This sequence joins TRBV5-4 and TRBJ1-2; TRBD1 is a possible D gene (6 bases). The CDR3 covers 18 residues. The germline CDR1 and CDR2 sequences are SGHNT and YYREEE (reference sequence). The germline V and J ends were trimmed by 2 bases and 5 bases, with 25 bases remaining between them.

This clone was counted only a few times. This specimen includes other DNA sequences encoding the same CDR3. The rearrangement joins TRBV2 to TRBJ1-1; possibly TRBD1 for D (6 bases). The germline V gene has CDR1 SNHLY and CDR2 FYNNEI. V was shortened by 6 bases and J by 4 bases, with 9 bases between the two germline ends. CDR3 length: 12 amino acids. The CDR3 is CASRLGGTEAFF. The DNA of the CDR3 is TGTGCCAGCAGGCTAGGGGGCACTGAAGCTTTCTTT.

This clone was seen only once. V and J are TRBV7-6 and TRBJ2-2; 7 bases align to TRBD2. CDR3 length equals 16 residues. V shed 6 bases, J shed 0 bases, and the junction held 7 bases outside the gene matches. Germline assignment: CDR1 SGHVS and CDR2 FNYEAQ. Here the CDR3 reads CASSRRTRANTGELFF. CDR3 DNA: TGTGCCAGCAGTAGACGGACTAGGGCGAACACCGGGGAGCTGTTTTTT. Full variable domain (outside the CDR3, taken from reference TRBV7-6 and TRBJ2-2): GAGVSQSPRYKVTKRGQDVALRCDPISGHVSLYWYRQALGQGPEFLTYFNYEAQQDKSGLPNDRFSAERPEGSISTLTIQRTEQRDSAMYRCASSRRTRANTGELFFGEGSRLTVL.

The chain joins TRBV5-1 to TRBJ1-1; D is perhaps TRBD1 (5 bases). The CDR3 length is 15 residues. Trimming took off 0 bases at V and 1 base at J, with 10 bases between the two ends. Germline V gene data show CDR1 as SGHRS and CDR2 as YFSETQ. DNA of the CDR3: TGCGCCAGCAGCTTGGCCGTAAGGGGGAACACTGAAGCTTTCTTT. Its protein is CASSLAVRGNTEAFF.

This clone was recorded only once. The rearrangement links TRBV30 to TRBJ1-1; no clear D gene. The CDR3 runs 13 residues. Trimming removed 4 bases from V and 3 bases from J, with 12 bases in between. The germline gives CDR1 GTSNPN, CDR2 SVGIG (reference sequence). The CDR3: CAWNGRSYTEAFF. The CDR3 DNA reads TGTGCCTGGAACGGCCGATCCTACACTGAAGCTTTCTTT.

The chain couples TRBV5-1 to TRBJ2-3; D is tentatively TRBD1 or TRBD2 (6 bases each). V was trimmed by 2 bases and J by 2 bases, leaving 12 bases between them. This CDR3 is built from 15 residues. The germline gives CDR1 SGHRS, CDR2 YFSETQ. CDR3 sequence reads: CASSFRGQATDTQYF. The CDR3 coding sequence is TGCGCCAGCAGCTTTCGGGGGCAGGCCACAGATACGCAGTATTTT. The complete variable domain, with remaining parts taken from reference TRBV5-1 and TRBJ2-3, reads KAGVTQTPRYLIKTRGQQVTLSCSPISGHRSVSWYQQTPGQGLQFLFEYFSETQRNKGNFPGRFSGRQFSNSRSEMNVSTLELGDSALYLCASSFRGQATDTQYFGPGTRLTVL.

CDR3 in amino acids: CASKSPGTGVSGANVLTF. The CDR3 DNA follows: TGTGCCAGCAAGTCCCCGGGGACAGGGGTCTCTGGGGCCAACGTCCTGACTTTC. The chain is built from TRBV25-1 and TRBJ2-6; the match to TRBD1 covers 10 bases. V dropped 7 bases and J dropped 0; count of bases not matched to a gene: 9. There are 18 residues in the CDR3. The germline gives CDR1 MGHDK, CDR2 SYGVNS.

The chain has TRBV5-4 and TRBJ1-5, with D perhaps matching TRBD1 (5 bases). Between the trimmed V and J ends, which lost 7 bases and 1 base, there was a span of 12 bases. The CDR3 is 14 residues long. Per the germline V gene, CDR1 is SGHNT and CDR2 is YYREEE (reference sequence). CDR3 nucleotides: TGTGCCAGCGGGAATGGGGGGAGCAATCAGCCCCAGCATTTT. Translating it yields CASGNGGSNQPQHF.

The chain has TRBV5-1 and TRBJ1-5, with TRBD1 identical over 8 bases. The CDR3 spans 14 residues. V trimming: 5 bases; J trimming: 7 bases; junction bases outside the gene matches: 8. Germline CDR1 reads SGHRS; CDR2 reads YFSETQ. CDR3 DNA sequence: TGCGCCAGCAGTCTGGCAGGGGGCTGGCAGCCCCAGCATTTT. Its translation: CASSLAGGWQPQHF.

This clone was found once. This chain links TRBV7-8 with TRBJ1-5, with 8 positions matching TRBD1. Germline V gene data show CDR1 as SGHVS and CDR2 as FQNEAQ. The V and J ends lost 3 bases and 7 bases, in that order; junction bases with no gene match: 8. This CDR3 spans 15 amino acids. The CDR3 here is CASSLGQVSDQPQHF. The CDR3, as DNA: TGTGCCAGCAGCTTGGGACAGGTGTCAGACCAGCCCCAGCATTTT.

The V call is TRBV29-1, the J call TRBJ2-5; D uncertain. Germline loops: CDR1 SQVTM, CDR2 ANQGSEA. Trimming cost V 4 bases and J 2 bases, with 8 bases left between them. This CDR3 has 12 residues. CDR3 coding DNA: TGCAGCGTTGGAGAACGTCAAGAGACCCAGTACTTC. This codes for CSVGERQETQYF.

The chain uses TRBV28 and TRBJ2-7, with D unclear. V lost 6 bases, J lost 2 bases, and 20 bases lay in between. Germline loops: CDR1 MDHEN, CDR2 SYDVKM. The CDR3 has 16 amino acids. CDR3 region: CASSPPQVNRAYEQYF. CDR3 DNA: TGTGCCAGCAGCCCACCCCAGGTAAACCGGGCCTACGAGCAGTACTTC.

V usage is TRBV7-9 and J usage is TRBJ2-1, with 9 nucleotides matching TRBD2. Germline V gene data show CDR1 as SEHNR and CDR2 as FQNEAQ (reference sequence). The CDR3 has 17 residues. Trimming removed 3 bases from V and 4 bases from J; junction bases left unmatched: 10. CDR3 DNA sequence: TGTGCCAGCAGCTTGGTAGTAGCGGGGGCGGGGTACAATGAGCAGTTCTTC. It is translated as CASSLVVAGAGYNEQFF.

This chain joins TRBV5-6 and TRBJ2-1; TRBD2 aligns across 14 bases. In germline, CDR1 is SGHDT, CDR2 YYEEEE. The CDR3 extends over 16 amino acids. With V trimmed by 4 bases and J by 7 bases, 7 bases remained unmatched. CDR3 residues: CASSVGTSGGLNEQFF. In nucleotides, the CDR3 is TGTGCCAGCAGCGTCGGGACTAGCGGGGGTCTAAATGAGCAGTTCTTC.